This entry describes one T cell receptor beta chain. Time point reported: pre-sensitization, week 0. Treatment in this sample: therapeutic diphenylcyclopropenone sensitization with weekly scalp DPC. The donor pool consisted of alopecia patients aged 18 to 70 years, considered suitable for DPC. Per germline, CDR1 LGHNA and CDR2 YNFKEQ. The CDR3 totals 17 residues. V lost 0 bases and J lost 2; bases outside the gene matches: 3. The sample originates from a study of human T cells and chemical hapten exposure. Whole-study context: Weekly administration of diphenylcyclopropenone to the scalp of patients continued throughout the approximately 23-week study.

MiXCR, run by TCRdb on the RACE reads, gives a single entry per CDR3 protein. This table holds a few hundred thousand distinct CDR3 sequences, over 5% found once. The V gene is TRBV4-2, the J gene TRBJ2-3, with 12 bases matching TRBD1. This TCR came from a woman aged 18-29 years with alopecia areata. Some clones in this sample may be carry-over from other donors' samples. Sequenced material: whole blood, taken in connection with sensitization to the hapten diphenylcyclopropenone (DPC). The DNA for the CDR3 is TGTGCCAGCAGCCAAGATGGGACAGGGGGCGTCACAGATACGCAGTATTTT. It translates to CASSQDGTGGVTDTQYF.